This T cell receptor (beta chain) appears in the sequencing data of a study of blood T cell repertoires in COVID-19. Clones were read by immunoSEQ multiplex PCR, and TCRdb kept only the in-frame ones, dropping some. The top ten hold more than 10% of the sample, which has tens of thousands of clones, around 80% seen once. V gave up 6 bases and J gave up 4 bases; unmatched junction bases: 5. Germline V gives CDR1 LNHDA, CDR2 SQIVND (reference sequence). This CDR3 has 14 amino acids. The V and J genes are TRBV19 and TRBJ1-2; 10 bases are a match to TRBD1. This receptor was identified in a man in his fifties with COVID-19, enrolled during active disease. Sequences were obtained from peripheral blood. The DNA for the CDR3 is TGTGCCAGTAGCTCGACAGGGGGCGGCTATGGCTACACCTTC. Translating gives CASSSTGGGYGYTF.